This T cell receptor beta chain came from a study of T cells in tuberculosis. About the study: CD1B tetramers identified T cells specific for mycobacterial lipid GMM.

Thawed, overnight-rested PBMC were stained with GMM-loaded CD1B tetramer, viability dye and anti-CD3, then sorted. CD1B tetramers were loaded with Rhodococcus equi-derived C32 glucose monomycolate. General observations from the study: The stringent gate may have excluded weak CD1B-GMM tetramer binders.

Germline values: CDR1 MNHEY, CDR2 SMNVEV (reference sequence). Trimming took 4 bases from V and 0 from J, leaving 7 bases between them. This CDR3 has 15 amino acids. Using immunoSEQ multiplex PCR, the repertoire was profiled, and TCRdb retains in-frame clones only, with some absent. The sample lists approximately 59,000 clones; over 75% were seen once. This rearrangement joins TRBV27 to TRBJ1-6; D remains unclear. Sequencing was performed on CD1b-GMM tetramer-negative cells sorted from PBMCs. This receptor was taken from an adult woman with latent tuberculosis. CDR3 residues: CASSSMSSYNSPLHF. The CDR3 nucleotides are TGTGCCAGCAGTTCGATGAGCTCCTATAATTCACCCCTCCACTTT.